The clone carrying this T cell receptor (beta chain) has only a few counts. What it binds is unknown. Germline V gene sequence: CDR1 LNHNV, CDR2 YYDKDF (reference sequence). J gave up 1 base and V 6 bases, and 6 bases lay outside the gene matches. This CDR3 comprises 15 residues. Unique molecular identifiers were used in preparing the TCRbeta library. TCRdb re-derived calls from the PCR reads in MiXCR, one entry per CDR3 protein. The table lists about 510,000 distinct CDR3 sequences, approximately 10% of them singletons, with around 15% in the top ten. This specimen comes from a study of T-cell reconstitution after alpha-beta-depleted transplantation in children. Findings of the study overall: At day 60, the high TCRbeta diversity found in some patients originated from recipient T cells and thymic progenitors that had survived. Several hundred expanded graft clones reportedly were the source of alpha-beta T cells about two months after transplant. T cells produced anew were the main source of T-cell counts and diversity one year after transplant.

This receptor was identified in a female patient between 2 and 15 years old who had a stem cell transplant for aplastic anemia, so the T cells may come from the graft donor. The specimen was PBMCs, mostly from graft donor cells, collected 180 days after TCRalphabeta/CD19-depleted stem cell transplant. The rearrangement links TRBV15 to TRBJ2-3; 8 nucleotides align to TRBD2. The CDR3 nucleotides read TGTGCCACCAGGGGGAGCGGGAGTGGCACAGATACGCAGTATTTT. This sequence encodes CATRGSGSGTDTQYF.